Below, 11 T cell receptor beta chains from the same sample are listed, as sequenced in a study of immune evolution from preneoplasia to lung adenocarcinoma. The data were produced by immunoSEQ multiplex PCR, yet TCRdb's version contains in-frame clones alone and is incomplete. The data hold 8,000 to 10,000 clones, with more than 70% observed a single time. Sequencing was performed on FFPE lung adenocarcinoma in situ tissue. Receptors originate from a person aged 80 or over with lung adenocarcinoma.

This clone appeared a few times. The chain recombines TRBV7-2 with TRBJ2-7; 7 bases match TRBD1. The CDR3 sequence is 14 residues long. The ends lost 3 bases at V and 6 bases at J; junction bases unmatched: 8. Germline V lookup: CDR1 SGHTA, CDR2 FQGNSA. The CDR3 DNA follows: TGTGCCAGCAGCTTCTCAGGGGGTGACGGCGAGCAGTACTTC. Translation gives CASSFSGGDGEQYF.

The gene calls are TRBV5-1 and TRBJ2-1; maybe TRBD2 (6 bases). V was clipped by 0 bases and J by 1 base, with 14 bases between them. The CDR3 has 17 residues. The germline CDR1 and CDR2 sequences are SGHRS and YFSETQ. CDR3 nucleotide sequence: TGCGCCAGCAGCTTGGCATACGGGGGTAGTTCCTACAATGAGCAGTTCTTC. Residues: CASSLAYGGSSYNEQFF.

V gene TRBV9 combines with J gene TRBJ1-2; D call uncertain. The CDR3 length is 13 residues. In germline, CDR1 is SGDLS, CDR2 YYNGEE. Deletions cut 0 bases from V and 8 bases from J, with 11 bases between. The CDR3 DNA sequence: TGTGCCAGCAGCGTAGGGCAGACTAAGGGCTACACCTTC. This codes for CASSVGQTKGYTF.

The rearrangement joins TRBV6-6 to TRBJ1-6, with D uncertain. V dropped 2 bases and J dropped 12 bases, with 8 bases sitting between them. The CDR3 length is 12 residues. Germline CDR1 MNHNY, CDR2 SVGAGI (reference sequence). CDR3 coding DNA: TGTGCCAGCAGTTACGGTGCCGGACCCCTCCACTTT. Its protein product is CASSYGAGPLHF.

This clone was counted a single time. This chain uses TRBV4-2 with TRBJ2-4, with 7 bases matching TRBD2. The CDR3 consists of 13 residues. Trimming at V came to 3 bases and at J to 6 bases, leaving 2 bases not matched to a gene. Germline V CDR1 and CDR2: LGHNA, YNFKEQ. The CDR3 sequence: CASSQGGVNIQYF. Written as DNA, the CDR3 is TGTGCCAGCAGCCAGGGGGGGGTAAACATTCAGTACTTC.

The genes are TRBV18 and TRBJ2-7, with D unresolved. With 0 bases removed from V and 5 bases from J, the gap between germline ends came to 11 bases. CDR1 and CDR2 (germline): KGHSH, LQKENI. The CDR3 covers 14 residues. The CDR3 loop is CASSPPILTHEQYF. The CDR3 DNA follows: TGTGCCAGCTCACCACCGATCCTTACCCACGAGCAGTACTTC.

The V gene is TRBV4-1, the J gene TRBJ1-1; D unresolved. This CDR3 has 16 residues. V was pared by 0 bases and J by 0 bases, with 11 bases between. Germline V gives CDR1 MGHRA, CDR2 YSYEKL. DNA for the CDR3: TGCGCCAGCAGCCAAGATATCAGGTCCATGAACACTGAAGCTTTCTTT. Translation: CASSQDIRSMNTEAFF.

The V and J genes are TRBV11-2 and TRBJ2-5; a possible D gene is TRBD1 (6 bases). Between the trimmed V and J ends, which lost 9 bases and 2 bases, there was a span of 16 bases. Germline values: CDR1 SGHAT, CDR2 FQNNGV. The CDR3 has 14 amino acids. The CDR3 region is CARPRQDLQETQYF. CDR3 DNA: TGTGCCAGACCCAGACAGGACCTTCAAGAGACCCAGTACTTC.

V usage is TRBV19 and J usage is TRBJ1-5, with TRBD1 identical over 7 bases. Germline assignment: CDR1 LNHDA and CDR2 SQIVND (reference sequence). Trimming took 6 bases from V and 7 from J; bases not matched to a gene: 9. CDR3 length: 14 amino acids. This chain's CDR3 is CASSTDRASQPQHF. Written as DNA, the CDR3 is TGTGCCAGTAGCACCGACAGGGCCAGCCAGCCCCAGCATTTT.

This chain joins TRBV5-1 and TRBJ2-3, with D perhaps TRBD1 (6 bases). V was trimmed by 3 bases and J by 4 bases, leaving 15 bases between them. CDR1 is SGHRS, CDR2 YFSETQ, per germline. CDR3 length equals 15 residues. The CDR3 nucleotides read TGCGCCAGCAGCTCACAGGGTTATAGTGCAGATACGCAGTATTTT. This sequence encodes CASSSQGYSADTQYF.

This CDR3 reads CASSPDASNEQFF. As DNA, the CDR3 is TGTGCCAGCTCACCAGATGCCTCCAATGAGCAGTTCTTC. The chain uses TRBV18 and TRBJ2-1; D is unclear. The CDR3 extends over 13 amino acids. The germline V gene has CDR1 KGHSH and CDR2 LQKENI. V dropped 2 bases and J dropped 6 bases, with 8 bases sitting between them.